The 10 T cell receptor beta chains listed next were all sequenced from one sample in a study of T cells in Graves' hyperthyroidism and ophthalmopathy. RNA transcripts provided the source from which TCR beta CDR3 regions were amplified. Primed by the HTBI set, a first-round RT-PCR was run on the TCR CDR3. TCRdb re-derived calls from the multiplex PCR reads in MiXCR, one entry per CDR3 protein. The data show approximately 600,000 distinct CDR3 sequences, with roughly 13% seen just once and less than 6% held by the top ten. The sample was blood. All receptors derive from a woman aged 25 to 39 with Graves' hyperthyroidism that later progressed to Graves' ophthalmopathy.

At least ten counts were recorded for this clonotype. This sequence joins TRBV11-3 and TRBJ2-7, with D perhaps being TRBD1 or TRBD2 (6 bases each). The CDR3 has 16 amino acids. The germline V gene encodes CDR1 SGHNT and CDR2 YENEEA. V gave up 5 bases and J gave up 0 bases, with 17 bases separating them. Here the CDR3 reads CASSPIGGPSSYEQYF. The CDR3 bases are TGTGCCAGCAGCCCCATAGGGGGGCCGAGCTCCTACGAGCAGTACTTC.

This clonotype appeared a few times. The rearrangement links TRBV24-1 to TRBJ2-1; no firm D call. This CDR3 region has 13 residues. The germline V gene has CDR1 KGHDR and CDR2 SFDVKD. Trimming left V 5 bases short and J 6 bases short, with 10 bases between. The CDR3 DNA follows: TGTGCCACCAGTGGAATGTTTCCCAATGAGCAGTTCTTC. It specifies CATSGMFPNEQFF.

This clonotype was recorded many times. This chain uses TRBV20-1 with TRBJ2-7; TRBD1 agrees at 7 bases. The ends lost 6 bases at V and 2 bases at J; junction bases unmatched: 7. CDR1 and CDR2 (germline): DFQATT, SNEGSKA (reference sequence). CDR3 length: 13 residues. CDR3 in amino acids: CSAYRDSTYEQYF. CDR3 in DNA: TGCAGTGCATACCGGGACAGCACCTACGAGCAGTACTTC.

This clonotype was seen more than once but under ten times. This chain connects TRBV5-1 to TRBJ2-5; 7 bases are shared with TRBD2. With V trimmed by 1 base and J by 3 bases, 9 bases remained unmatched. This CDR3 contains 16 residues. CDR1 is SGHRS and CDR2 is YFSETQ in the germline V gene. The CDR3 loop reads CASSLSPSGSKETQYF. The DNA for the CDR3 is TGCGCCAGCAGCTTGAGTCCTAGCGGCTCGAAAGAGACCCAGTACTTC. Variable domain in full (rest from reference TRBV5-1 and TRBJ2-5): KAGVTQTPRYLIKTRGQQVTLSCSPISGHRSVSWYQQTPGQGLQFLFEYFSETQRNKGNFPGRFSGRQFSNSRSEMNVSTLELGDSALYLCASSLSPSGSKETQYFGPGTRLLVL.

This clonotype was detected many times. The rearrangement links TRBV27 to TRBJ1-1; D is unclear. Per the germline V gene, CDR1 is MNHEY and CDR2 is SMNVEV (reference sequence). The CDR3 sequence is 13 residues long. Trimming took 0 bases from V and 3 from J, leaving 5 bases between them. In nucleotides, the CDR3 is TGTGCCAGCAGTTTATCCAAGGACACTGAAGCTTTCTTT. This encodes CASSLSKDTEAFF.

The table lists this clonotype with many counts. The CDR3 DNA reads TGCGCCAGCAGCCCCGGGACAGGGTGGGATGAGCAGTTCTTC. This encodes CASSPGTGWDEQFF. The V call is TRBV5-1, the J call TRBJ2-1; TRBD1 agrees at 9 bases. Germline V gene sequence: CDR1 SGHRS, CDR2 YFSETQ. V shed 4 bases, J shed 8 bases, and the junction held 7 bases outside the gene matches. This CDR3 comprises 14 residues.

This clonotype showed up just a few times. The V gene is TRBV2, the J gene TRBJ1-6; D is uncertain. The V and J ends lost 8 bases and 0 bases respectively, with 20 bases between them. The CDR3 extends over 18 amino acids. CDR1 and CDR2 from the germline V gene are SNHLY and FYNNEI. CDR3 DNA: TGTGCCAGCCACGGCGCAGGTCCCCTCAGCTCCTATAATTCACCCCTCCACTTT. This encodes CASHGAGPLSSYNSPLHF.

In this sample, this clonotype turned up many times. The chain couples TRBV24-1 to TRBJ1-5, with D uncertain. V lost 4 bases, J lost 4 bases, and 19 bases lay in between. The CDR3 is 17 residues long. Germline V CDR1 and CDR2: KGHDR, SFDVKD. DNA of the CDR3: TGTGCCACCAGTGACCGTCGGACGGACGGATTAAATCAGCCCCAGCATTTT. This sequence encodes CATSDRRTDGLNQPQHF.

This clonotype was recorded at least ten times. J is TRBJ1-3 and V is TRBV29-1; D is uncertain. The CDR3 consists of 15 residues. V lost 1 base, J lost 0 bases, and 10 bases lay in between. The germline V gene has CDR1 SQVTM and CDR2 ANQGSEA. The CDR3 spells CSVEAAGDSGNTIYF. For the CDR3, the DNA is TGCAGCGTTGAAGCGGCAGGCGACTCTGGAAACACCATATATTTT.

Many counts were recorded for this clonotype. V usage is TRBV11-2 and J usage is TRBJ2-1; TRBD2 agrees at 10 bases. CDR3 length: 18 residues. J lost 5 bases, V lost 1 base, and 11 bases had no gene match. Germline V gene sequence: CDR1 SGHAT, CDR2 FQNNGV. The CDR3 is CASSLVEFLAGVDNEQFF. The CDR3 nucleotides are TGTGCCAGCAGCTTAGTAGAATTCCTAGCGGGAGTCGACAATGAGCAGTTCTTC.